The 18 T cell receptor beta chains reported below all come from one sample, sequenced in a study of blood T cell repertoires in COVID-19. TCRdb's copy holds only in-frame clones and misses some; the assay was immunoSEQ multiplex PCR. Of about 390,000 clones listed, around nine tenths are singletons. Sequenced: PBMCs or T cells enriched from blood (not recorded which). These receptors all come from a woman aged 45-59 years who had recovered from COVID-19.

In this sample, this clone turned up once. CDR3 protein: CASSLTGNDGYTF. DNA for the CDR3: TGTGCCAGCAGTTTAACAGGGAACGATGGCTACACCTTC. The rearrangement uses TRBV7-9 and TRBJ1-2, with D possibly TRBD1 on 6 matching bases. The CDR3 is made up of 13 amino acids. The germline V gene encodes CDR1 SEHNR and CDR2 FQNEAQ (reference sequence). The V end lost 6 bases, the J end lost 6 bases, and 14 bases lay between the germline ends.

The rearrangement joins TRBV4-1 to TRBJ1-2, with D hard to call. The CDR3 has 15 amino acids. From germline, CDR1 is MGHRA and CDR2 YSYEKL. V was pared by 1 base and J by 1 base, with 10 bases between. This CDR3 is CASSQGREFNYGYTF. The CDR3 bases are TGCGCCAGCAGCCAAGGACGGGAGTTTAACTATGGCTACACCTTC.

This clone was seen once. V usage is TRBV29-1 and J usage is TRBJ1-2, with a possible D match to TRBD1 (5 bases). The V end lost 5 bases, the J end lost 0 bases, and 10 bases lay between the germline ends. CDR3 length: 13 amino acids. Germline loops: CDR1 SQVTM, CDR2 ANQGSEA. The CDR3 loop reads CSVTQGTNYGYTF. The CDR3 coding sequence is TGCAGCGTTACCCAGGGAACTAACTATGGCTACACCTTC.

J is TRBJ1-1 and V is TRBV2, with 7 bases matching TRBD1. J lost 6 bases, V lost 9 bases, and 7 bases had no gene match. The CDR3 length is 12 residues. CDR1 is SNHLY, CDR2 FYNNEI, per germline. DNA for the CDR3: TGTGCCAGTACCGGACAGGTTGCTGAAGCTTTCTTT. Protein sequence: CASTGQVAEAFF.

The chain joins TRBV6-5 to TRBJ2-1; the D is unclear. There are 13 residues in the CDR3. V lost 9 bases and J 0 bases, leaving 9 bases between the germline ends. CDR1 MNHEY and CDR2 SVGAGI come from the germline V gene. The CDR3, as DNA: TGTGCCAGTAGAGGTAGCTCCTACAATGAGCAGTTCTTC. Protein: CASRGSSYNEQFF.

The chain has TRBV2 and TRBJ1-6; D gene unclear. V was trimmed by 8 bases and J by 7 bases, leaving 18 bases between them. The CDR3 is 15 residues long. The germline V gene has CDR1 SNHLY and CDR2 FYNNEI. The CDR3 DNA follows: TGTGCCAGCCGGATGTCGAGGGCCCCAAATTCACCCCTCCACTTT. It translates to CASRMSRAPNSPLHF.

This chain joins TRBV20-1 and TRBJ1-1; tentatively, D is TRBD1 (6 bases). Germline CDR1 DFQATT, CDR2 SNEGSKA (reference sequence). The CDR3 consists of 11 residues. V was cut by 2 bases and J by 8 bases, with 9 bases left in between. The CDR3 DNA reads TGCAGTGCTAGACAGGACAGAGAAGCTTTCTTT. It codes for CSARQDREAFF.

Only one count was recorded for this clone. This chain joins TRBV27 and TRBJ2-7; 11 bases are a match to TRBD2. This CDR3 is 17 amino acids long. V trimming: 0 bases; J trimming: 2 bases; junction bases outside the gene matches: 6. Looked up from germline, CDR1 is MNHEY and CDR2 is SMNVEV (reference sequence). The CDR3 spells CASSLSPSLAGAYEQYF. As DNA, the CDR3 is TGTGCCAGCAGTTTATCGCCTTCACTAGCGGGGGCCTACGAGCAGTACTTC.

The chain links TRBV30 to TRBJ1-5; D gene uncertain. This CDR3 has 17 amino acids. The germline V and J ends were trimmed by 0 bases and 4 bases, with 19 bases remaining between them. The germline CDR1 and CDR2 sequences are GTSNPN and SVGIG (reference sequence). In DNA, the CDR3 is TGTGCCTGGAGTGTGAAAGGAGGACTTGGAGGGAATCAGCCCCAGCATTTT. Translated: CAWSVKGGLGGNQPQHF.

The V and J genes are TRBV5-1 and TRBJ2-1; no firm D call. CDR1 and CDR2 from the germline V gene are SGHRS and YFSETQ. This CDR3 contains 17 residues. V dropped 1 base and J dropped 4 bases, with 18 bases sitting between them. CDR3 in DNA: TGCGCCAGCAGCTTGTCTTTGGGCAGGCCGCTTTACAATGAGCAGTTCTTC. As protein: CASSLSLGRPLYNEQFF.

This chain connects TRBV7-2 to TRBJ2-7, with 7 bases matching TRBD1. Germline-derived CDR1 and CDR2 are SGHTA and FQGNSA. V shed 5 bases and J 0 bases; nucleotides not matched to a gene: 16. CDR3 size: 18 residues. The chain's CDR3 is CASSTQSDRQGFSYEQYF. The DNA for the CDR3 is TGTGCCAGCAGCACCCAGAGCGACAGACAGGGTTTCTCCTACGAGCAGTACTTC.

This clone was seen a single time. The chain carries TRBV5-6 and TRBJ1-6; TRBD1 matches at 7 bases. The CDR3 runs to 15 residues. Germline-derived CDR1 and CDR2 are SGHDT and YYEEEE. J gave up 4 bases and V 5 bases, and 6 bases lay outside the gene matches. The CDR3 bases are TGTGCCAGCAGGAGTGGGACAGAGTATAATTCACCCCTCCACTTT. Translating it yields CASRSGTEYNSPLHF.

This chain connects TRBV7-2 to TRBJ2-1, with D possibly TRBD2 on 6 matching bases. Germline values: CDR1 SGHTA, CDR2 FQGNSA. The ends were cut back, 3 bases at V and 7 bases at J, with 16 bases in the middle. The CDR3 covers 15 residues. CDR3 loop: CASSFTTSSINEQFF. The DNA of the CDR3 is TGTGCCAGCAGCTTCACGACTAGTAGTATAAATGAGCAGTTCTTC. The full variable domain, rest sourced from reference TRBV7-2 and TRBJ2-1, is GAGVSQSPSNKVTEKGKDVELRCDPISGHTALYWYRQSLGQGLEFLIYFQGNSAPDKSGLPSDRFSAERTGGSVSTLTIQRTQQEDSAVYLCASSFTTSSINEQFFGPGTRLTVL.

The rearrangement joins TRBV4-2 to TRBJ1-2, with TRBD1 identical over 10 bases. The junction had 10 bases not matched to a gene; V was cut back by 0 bases and J by 6 bases. CDR1 and CDR2 (germline): LGHNA, YNFKEQ. The length of the CDR3 is 17 residues. CDR3 DNA: TGTGCCAGCAGCCAAGATTGGGAGACAGGGGGCGGTGATGGCTACACCTTC. It specifies CASSQDWETGGGDGYTF.

The chain uses TRBV30 and TRBJ1-2, with a possible D match to TRBD1 (5 bases). This CDR3 is built from 12 residues. CDR1 is GTSNPN, CDR2 SVGIG, per germline (reference sequence). The germline V and J ends were trimmed by 4 bases and 4 bases, with 10 bases remaining between them. CDR3 nucleotide sequence: TGTGCCTGGACGCGACAGTTCTATGGCTACACCTTC. This sequence encodes CAWTRQFYGYTF. Combining the CDR3 with reference TRBV30 and TRBJ1-2 gives the whole variable domain SQTIHQWPATLVQPVGSPLSLECTVEGTSNPNLYWYRQAAGRGLQLLFYSVGIGQISSEVPQNLSASRPQDRQFILSSKKLLLSDSGFYLCAWTRQFYGYTFGSGTRLTVV.

The J gene is TRBJ1-3, the V gene TRBV4-3; no definite D call. Germline CDR1 LGHNA, CDR2 YSLEER. The CDR3 consists of 16 residues. V lost 0 bases and J lost 2, with 11 bases in between. In DNA, the CDR3 is TGCGCCAGCAGCCAAGAGGCCAGGTCAACTGGAAACACCATATATTTT. The encoded protein is CASSQEARSTGNTIYF.

The chain combines TRBV5-8 with TRBJ1-3; perhaps TRBD1 as D (6 bases). CDR1 and CDR2 (germline): SGHTS, YDEGEE. Trimming removed 3 bases at V and 4 bases at J, with 14 bases between. The CDR3 has 15 residues. CDR3 amino acids: CASSSPGTLGNTIYF. The CDR3 coding sequence is TGTGCCAGCAGCTCGCCCGGGACACTCGGAAACACCATATATTTT.

This clone was found once. Here the CDR3 DNA reads TGTGCCATCAGGGGGACAGGGGGCGGAACTATCAGCTACGAGCAGTACTTC. This translates into CAIRGTGGGTISYEQYF. The chain couples TRBV2 to TRBJ2-7, with 12 bases identical to TRBD1. The CDR3 has 17 amino acids. The ends lost 10 bases at V and 3 bases at J; junction bases unmatched: 16. CDR1 SNHLY and CDR2 FYNNEI come from the germline V gene.